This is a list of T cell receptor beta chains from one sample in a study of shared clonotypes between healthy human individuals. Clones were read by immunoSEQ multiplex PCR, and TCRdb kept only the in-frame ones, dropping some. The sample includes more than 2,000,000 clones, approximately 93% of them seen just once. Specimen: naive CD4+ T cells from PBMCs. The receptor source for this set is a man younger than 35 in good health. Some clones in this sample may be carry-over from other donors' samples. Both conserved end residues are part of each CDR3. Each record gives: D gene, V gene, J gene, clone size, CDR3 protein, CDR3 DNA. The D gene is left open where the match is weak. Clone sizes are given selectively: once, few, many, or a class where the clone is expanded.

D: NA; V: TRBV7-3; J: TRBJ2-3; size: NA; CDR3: CASSLTRGLDTDTQYF; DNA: TGTGCCAGCAGCTTAACGAGGGGGTTGGACACAGATACGCAGTATTTT
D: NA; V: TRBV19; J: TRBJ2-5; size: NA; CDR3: CASSSRGYRETQYF; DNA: TGTGCCAGTAGTTCCAGGGGTTATAGGGAGACCCAGTACTTC
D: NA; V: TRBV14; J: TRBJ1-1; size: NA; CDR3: CASSPVGRLGTEAFF; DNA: TGTGCCAGCAGCCCCGTGGGGCGTTTGGGCACTGAAGCTTTCTTT
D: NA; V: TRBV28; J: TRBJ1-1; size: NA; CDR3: CASREGLTAEAFF; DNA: TGTGCCAGCAGGGAGGGCCTGACGGCTGAAGCTTTCTTT
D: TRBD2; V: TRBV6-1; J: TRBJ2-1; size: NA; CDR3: CASSGPGLAGTYNEQFF; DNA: TGTGCCAGCAGTGGCCCCGGACTAGCGGGAACATACAATGAGCAGTTCTTC
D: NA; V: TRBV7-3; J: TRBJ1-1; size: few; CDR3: CASSGRASTEAFF; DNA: TGTGCCAGCAGCGGAAGGGCCAGCACTGAAGCTTTCTTT
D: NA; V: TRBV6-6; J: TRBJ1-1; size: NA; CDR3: CASRRGGTNTEAFF; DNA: TGTGCCAGCCGACGGGGGGGGACGAACACTGAAGCTTTCTTT
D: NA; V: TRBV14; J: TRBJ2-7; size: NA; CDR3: CASSLGDSGHIYEQYF; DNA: TGTGCCAGCAGCCTCGGGGACTCGGGACATATCTACGAGCAGTACTTC
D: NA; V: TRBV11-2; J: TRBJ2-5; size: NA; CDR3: CASSLGYQGHQETQYF; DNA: TGTGCCAGCAGCTTAGGATATCAGGGGCACCAAGAGACCCAGTACTTC
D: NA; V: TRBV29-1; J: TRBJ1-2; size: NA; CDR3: CSVGPGGPGGYTF; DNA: TGCAGCGTTGGTCCCGGGGGGCCCGGCGGCTACACCTTC
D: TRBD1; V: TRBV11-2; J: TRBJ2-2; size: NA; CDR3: CASNSTGGTGELFF; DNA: TGTGCCAGCAACTCGACAGGGGGCACCGGGGAGCTGTTTTTT
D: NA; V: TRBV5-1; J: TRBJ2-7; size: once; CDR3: CASSSPQGYEQYF; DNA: TGCGCCAGCAGCTCCCCCCAGGGTTACGAGCAGTACTTC
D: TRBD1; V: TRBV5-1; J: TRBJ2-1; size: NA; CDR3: CASSWGTGTRPIKSNEQFF; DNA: TGCGCCAGCAGCTGGGGGACAGGGACGAGACCCATAAAAAGCAATGAGCAGTTCTTC
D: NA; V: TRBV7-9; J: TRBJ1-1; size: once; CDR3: CASSLVPGLTEAFF; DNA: TGTGCCAGCAGCTTAGTGCCTGGGTTGACTGAAGCTTTCTTT
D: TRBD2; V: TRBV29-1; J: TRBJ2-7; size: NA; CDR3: CSVCTSGRFNEQYF; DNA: TGCAGCGTTTGCACTAGCGGGAGATTCAACGAGCAGTACTTC
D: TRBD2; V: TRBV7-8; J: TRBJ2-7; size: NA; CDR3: CASSLGREAHEQYF; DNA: TGTGCCAGCAGCTTAGGGCGGGAGGCCCACGAGCAGTACTTC
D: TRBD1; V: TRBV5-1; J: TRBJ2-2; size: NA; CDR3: CASSSQGAGAGELFF; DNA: TGCGCCAGCAGTTCTCAGGGGGCAGGGGCCGGGGAGCTGTTTTTT
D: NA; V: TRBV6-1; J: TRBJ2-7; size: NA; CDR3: CASTQVWDTYEQYF; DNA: TGTGCCAGCACCCAAGTATGGGACACCTACGAGCAGTACTTC
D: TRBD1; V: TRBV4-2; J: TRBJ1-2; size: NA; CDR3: CASSQDGDRVYGYTF; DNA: TGTGCCAGCAGCCAAGATGGAGACAGGGTTTATGGCTACACCTTC
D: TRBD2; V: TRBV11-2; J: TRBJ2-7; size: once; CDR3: CASSDTPLAGGEQYF; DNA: TGTGCCAGCAGCGATACCCCGCTAGCGGGAGGAGAGCAGTACTTC
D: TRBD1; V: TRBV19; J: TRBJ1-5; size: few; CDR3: CASRVDRDQPQHF; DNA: TGTGCCAGTAGGGTCGACAGGGACCAGCCCCAGCATTTT
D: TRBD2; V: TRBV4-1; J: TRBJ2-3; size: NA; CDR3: CASSLWPTSGSSTDTQYF; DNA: TGCGCCAGCAGCCTGTGGCCCACTAGCGGATCTAGCACAGATACGCAGTATTTT